This TCR beta chain originates from a study of control samples from healthy donors and cancer patients. Profiled with immunoSEQ multiplex PCR; TCRdb holds only in-frame clones, not every one. The sample has about 160,000 clones; 92% are singletons. The length of the CDR3 is 12 residues. The V end was cut by 3 bases, the J end by 5 bases, with 5 bases between. This clone has just a few counts. Sequencing input: blood. The clonotype comes from a woman aged 25 to 39 in good health. The chain has TRBV12-3 or TRBV12-4 and TRBJ1-5; D uncertain. The CDR3 nucleotides read TGTGCCAGCAGTTTTTACGATCAGCCCCAGCATTTT. Translated: CASSFYDQPQHF.